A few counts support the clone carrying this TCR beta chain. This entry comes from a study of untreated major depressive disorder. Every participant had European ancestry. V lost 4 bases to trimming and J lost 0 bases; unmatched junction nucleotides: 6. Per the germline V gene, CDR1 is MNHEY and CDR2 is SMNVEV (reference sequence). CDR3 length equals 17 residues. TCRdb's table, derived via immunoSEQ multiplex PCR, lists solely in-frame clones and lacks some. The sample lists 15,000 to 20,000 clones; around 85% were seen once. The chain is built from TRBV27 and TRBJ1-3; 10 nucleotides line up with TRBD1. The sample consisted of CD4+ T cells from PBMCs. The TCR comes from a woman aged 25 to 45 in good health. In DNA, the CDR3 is TGTGCCAGCAGTTGGGGACAGGGGCCACACTCTGGAAACACCATATATTTT. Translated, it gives CASSWGQGPHSGNTIYF.